These 27 T cell receptor beta chains were all obtained from the same sample, sequenced in a study of blood T cell repertoires in COVID-19. Repertoires were generated with immunoSEQ multiplex PCR, while TCRdb's copy carries only in-frame clones and drops some. Altogether over 600,000 clones are present, around 90% being singletons, with the ten largest covering about 0.26%. Sequenced sample: peripheral blood. These receptors all stem from a woman younger than 30 with acute or convalescent COVID-19.

The chain is built from TRBV7-3 and TRBJ2-3; D gene ambiguous. Trimming stripped 4 bases from V and 0 bases from J, with 2 bases between. This CDR3 spans 12 amino acids. The germline V gene encodes CDR1 SGHTA and CDR2 FQGTGA. In nucleotides, the CDR3 is TGTGCCAGCAGCTCGAGCACAGATACGCAGTATTTT. Its protein is CASSSSTDTQYF.

The chain has TRBV6-2 or TRBV6-3 and TRBJ2-7; a possible D gene is TRBD2 (6 bases). V was trimmed by 5 bases and J by 5 bases, leaving 16 bases between them. Germline V gene sequence: CDR1 MNHEY, CDR2 SVGEGT. This CDR3 region has 14 residues. CDR3 amino acids: CASSRTGDGNEQYF. CDR3 coding DNA: TGTGCCAGCAGTCGCACGGGGGACGGGAACGAGCAGTACTTC.

The gene calls are TRBV30 and TRBJ1-2; perhaps TRBD1 as D (5 bases). This CDR3 is built from 15 residues. V was trimmed by 2 bases and J by 4 bases, leaving 17 bases between them. The V gene's germline CDR1 is GTSNPN and CDR2 SVGIG (reference sequence). CDR3 sequence (DNA): TGTGCCTGGAGTCCACGGACGGCAGGGTTCTATGGCTACACCTTC. Translation: CAWSPRTAGFYGYTF.

The V call is TRBV4-1, the J call TRBJ1-1; D call uncertain. This CDR3 is built from 16 residues. Trimming stripped 4 bases from V and 6 bases from J, with 21 bases between. Looked up from germline, CDR1 is MGHRA and CDR2 is YSYEKL. Here the CDR3 reads CASSPTKFGGMAEAFF. The CDR3 DNA sequence: TGCGCCAGCAGCCCTACAAAGTTTGGAGGGATGGCTGAAGCTTTCTTT.

The CDR3, as DNA: TGTGCCACCAGTGATTCGGTATACACCGGGGAGCTGTTTTTT. Translated: CATSDSVYTGELFF. V gene TRBV24-1 combines with J gene TRBJ2-2; the D is unclear. CDR3 size: 14 residues. Germline V lookup: CDR1 KGHDR, CDR2 SFDVKD. V was clipped by 2 bases and J by 3 bases, with 6 bases between them.

The V and J genes are TRBV28 and TRBJ2-7; D might be TRBD2 (5 bases). V was trimmed by 8 bases and J by 2 bases, leaving 16 bases between them. Germline V gene sequence: CDR1 MDHEN, CDR2 SYDVKM. The CDR3 consists of 14 residues. The CDR3 nucleotides are TGTGCCAGCTCGAGGACCCGAGGGACCTACGAGCAGTACTTC. Translated: CASSRTRGTYEQYF.

The chain has TRBV30 and TRBJ1-2; possible D gene TRBD1, 6 bases. The germline V gene has CDR1 GTSNPN and CDR2 SVGIG (reference sequence). V dropped 4 bases and J dropped 8 bases, with 17 bases sitting between them. The CDR3 is 13 amino acids. The CDR3 sequence is CAWIPRGALGYTF. Written as DNA, the CDR3 is TGTGCCTGGATCCCTCGGGGGGCATTAGGCTACACCTTC.

This clone was seen a single time. The chain is built from TRBV5-6 and TRBJ1-1; D is perhaps TRBD1 (5 bases). The CDR3 is 15 residues long. In germline, CDR1 is SGHDT, CDR2 YYEEEE. V lost 4 bases to trimming and J lost 3 bases, with 16 bases between them. This chain's CDR3 is CASSPRQYIDTEAFF. The DNA of the CDR3 is TGTGCCAGCAGCCCGAGACAGTACATTGACACTGAAGCTTTCTTT. Together with reference TRBV5-6 and TRBJ1-1, the CDR3 gives the full variable domain: DAGVTQSPTHLIKTRGQQVTLRCSPKSGHDTVSWYQQALGQGPQFIFQYYEEEERQRGNFPDRFSGHQFPNYSSELNVNALLLGDSALYLCASSPRQYIDTEAFFGQGTRLTVV.

The V call is TRBV3-1 (or the pseudogene TRBV3-2), the J call TRBJ1-2; D perhaps matches TRBD1 (5 bases). The CDR3 is 14 residues long. Trimming took off 0 bases at V and 4 bases at J, with 9 bases between the two ends. The germline CDR1 and CDR2 sequences are LGHDT and YNNKEL (reference sequence). CDR3 in amino acids: CASSQDDSPYGYTF. Written as DNA, the CDR3 is TGTGCCAGCAGCCAAGACGACAGCCCCTATGGCTACACCTTC.

CDR3 protein: CASQVNLDRGLVTEAFF. CDR3 bases: TGTGCCAGCCAGGTCAACCTAGACAGGGGGCTTGTCACTGAAGCTTTCTTT. The V and J genes are TRBV2 and TRBJ1-1, with 10 bases aligning to TRBD1. The CDR3 is 17 amino acids. J was trimmed by 4 bases and V by 8 bases; bases with no gene match: 16. The V gene's germline CDR1 is SNHLY and CDR2 FYNNEI.

The J gene is TRBJ1-2, the V gene TRBV27, with 7 bases lining up with TRBD1. Germline assignment: CDR1 MNHEY and CDR2 SMNVEV (reference sequence). With V trimmed by 6 bases and J by 4 bases, 14 bases remained unmatched. This CDR3 region has 16 residues. CDR3 sequence reads: CASSPKLAGQPYGYTF. The CDR3 bases are TGTGCCAGCAGCCCAAAATTAGCGGGACAGCCCTATGGCTACACCTTC.

The chain employs TRBV11-2 and TRBJ2-3; D not certain. Germline lookup yields CDR1 SGHAT and CDR2 FQNNGV. V lost 2 bases and J 6 bases, leaving 15 bases between the germline ends. The CDR3 has 15 amino acids. This chain's CDR3 is CASSLSGFELDTQYF. The CDR3 bases are TGTGCCAGCAGCTTATCCGGGTTCGAGCTGGATACGCAGTATTTT.

With respect to this clone: Other nucleotide sequences in the sample specify the same CDR3. The chain employs TRBV4-3 and TRBJ2-7; TRBD1 matches 8 bases. The CDR3 extends over 16 amino acids. From germline, CDR1 is LGHNA and CDR2 YSLEER. Trimming removed 4 bases from V and 3 bases from J; junction bases left unmatched: 11. Here the CDR3 reads CASSPSGTGESYEQYF. The CDR3 DNA follows: TGCGCCAGCAGCCCCTCGGGGACAGGAGAGAGCTACGAGCAGTACTTC.

V gene TRBV4-3 combines with J gene TRBJ1-1, with D possibly matching TRBD1 (6 bases). The CDR3 covers 14 residues. CDR1 and CDR2 (germline): LGHNA, YSLEER. V lost 0 bases and J 6 bases, leaving 11 bases between the germline ends. Here the CDR3 reads CASSQDGGGPEAFF. The DNA of the CDR3 is TGCGCCAGCAGCCAAGATGGGGGGGGGCCTGAAGCTTTCTTT.

This clone was seen a single time. The chain links TRBV30 to TRBJ1-2, with a tentative D call TRBD1 (5 bases). V was trimmed by 0 bases and J by 7 bases, leaving 15 bases between them. The CDR3 extends over 14 amino acids. The V gene's germline CDR1 is GTSNPN and CDR2 SVGIG (reference sequence). CDR3: CAWSVAGGRGGYTF. CDR3 bases: TGTGCCTGGAGTGTAGCCGGGGGAAGGGGTGGCTACACCTTC.

This chain joins TRBV30 and TRBJ2-2; 7 bases map to TRBD2. This CDR3 region has 13 residues. The germline CDR1 and CDR2 sequences are GTSNPN and SVGIG (reference sequence). Losses at the gene ends were 5 bases for V and 6 bases for J; bases not matched to a gene: 6. The CDR3 spells CAWLLGGAGELFF. In DNA form, the CDR3 reads TGTGCCTGGCTCCTTGGGGGGGCCGGGGAGCTGTTTTTT.

The rearrangement uses TRBV28 and TRBJ1-5; D perhaps matches TRBD1 (5 bases). There are 14 residues in the CDR3. Trimming removed 4 bases from V and 4 bases from J, with 11 bases in between. Germline loops: CDR1 MDHEN, CDR2 SYDVKM. CDR3 DNA sequence: TGTGCCAGCAGTTCCTGGGGGGAAAATCAGCCCCAGCATTTT. Its translation is CASSSWGENQPQHF.

The V call is TRBV7-8, the J call TRBJ2-1; 8 bases are shared with TRBD2. J lost 7 bases, V lost 5 bases, and 13 bases had no gene match. Germline CDR1 SGHVS, CDR2 FQNEAQ. The CDR3 has 16 amino acids. This CDR3 is CASSRRWAGGLNEQFF. The CDR3 nucleotides are TGTGCCAGCAGCCGCCGATGGGCGGGGGGCCTAAATGAGCAGTTCTTC.

This sequence joins TRBV6-1 and TRBJ2-3; 8 bases match TRBD1. Germline lookup yields CDR1 MNHNS and CDR2 SASEGT. The J segment lost 7 bases and the V segment lost 0 bases, leaving 18 bases of the junction unmatched. The CDR3 sequence is 19 residues long. This CDR3 reads CASSEAPGQGFDWGHTQYF. The CDR3, as DNA: TGTGCCAGCAGTGAAGCGCCCGGACAGGGCTTCGACTGGGGCCATACGCAGTATTTT.

Regarding this clone: Within the sample, other DNA sequences also encode this same CDR3. The chain's CDR3 is CASSSAYEQYF. In DNA, the CDR3 is TGTGCCAGCAGCTCGGCCTACGAGCAGTACTTC. This rearrangement joins TRBV12-3 or TRBV12-4 to TRBJ2-7; no definite D call. The CDR3 has 11 residues. The V and J ends lost 6 bases and 2 bases respectively, with 5 bases between them.

The rearrangement joins TRBV9 to TRBJ1-2; D unclear. Germline CDR1 and CDR2: SGDLS and YYNGEE. CDR3 size: 14 residues. V shed 0 bases and J shed 5 bases, with 11 bases lying between them. For the CDR3, the DNA is TGTGCCAGCAGCGTAGCCTCGGGTTCGTATGGCTACACCTTC. Protein: CASSVASGSYGYTF. Combining the CDR3 with reference TRBV9 and TRBJ1-2 gives the whole variable domain DSGVTQTPKHLITATGQRVTLRCSPRSGDLSVYWYQQSLDQGLQFLIQYYNGEERAKGNILERFSAQQFPDLHSELNLSSLELGDSALYFCASSVASGSYGYTFGSGTRLTVV.

This clone was recorded only once. This chain joins TRBV6-4 and TRBJ2-6, with TRBD1 matching 9 bases. Trimming removed 3 bases from V and 4 bases from J; junction bases left unmatched: 10. The CDR3 covers 18 residues. In germline, CDR1 is MRHNA, CDR2 SNTAGT. The CDR3 sequence is CASSEVTGGEEGANVLTF. As DNA, the CDR3 is TGTGCCAGCAGTGAGGTAACAGGGGGCGAAGAAGGGGCCAACGTCCTGACTTTC.

The chain is built from TRBV6-6 and TRBJ1-1, with D possibly being TRBD1 (5 bases). The CDR3 is 14 residues long. The germline V gene has CDR1 MNHNY and CDR2 SVGAGI (reference sequence). The V end lost 7 bases, the J end lost 0 bases, and 12 bases lay between the germline ends. This CDR3 is CASKQTVMNTEAFF. The DNA for the CDR3 is TGTGCCAGCAAACAGACAGTGATGAACACTGAAGCTTTCTTT.

The gene calls are TRBV18 and TRBJ1-1, with no clear D. Trimming took off 5 bases at V and 1 base at J, with 14 bases between the two ends. Germline V gives CDR1 KGHSH, CDR2 LQKENI. The CDR3 has 15 amino acids. The chain's CDR3 is CASSSSMTKNTEAFF. The CDR3 DNA follows: TGTGCCAGCTCATCCTCCATGACTAAGAACACTGAAGCTTTCTTT.

The chain joins TRBV4-2 to TRBJ2-1, with no clear D. The V and J ends lost 3 bases and 0 bases respectively, with 18 bases between them. The germline V gene has CDR1 LGHNA and CDR2 YNFKEQ. The CDR3 runs 18 residues. The CDR3 DNA reads as TGTGCCAGCAGCCACCGGCCGCGAGCAGCGAACTCCTACAATGAGCAGTTCTTC. Residues: CASSHRPRAANSYNEQFF.

The V gene is TRBV11-2, the J gene TRBJ2-1, with 8 bases identical to TRBD1. Per germline, CDR1 SGHAT and CDR2 FQNNGV. V gave up 5 bases and J gave up 6 bases; unmatched junction bases: 9. The CDR3 runs 15 residues. The CDR3 DNA sequence: TGTGCCAGCAGCCCGCGGACAGGGCCGGGCAATGAGCAGTTCTTC. Protein: CASSPRTGPGNEQFF.

This chain links TRBV18 with TRBJ1-3, with D perhaps matching TRBD1 (5 bases). Trimming removed 6 bases from V and 3 bases from J, with 12 bases in between. CDR1 and CDR2 (germline): KGHSH, LQKENI. The CDR3 sequence is 14 residues long. The CDR3 DNA is TGTGCCAGCTCCGAGGGACTCGGTGGAAACACCATATATTTT. This codes for CASSEGLGGNTIYF.